Sequencing of this T cell receptor (beta chain) was carried out in a study of blood T cell repertoires in COVID-19. At the level of the study: There were acute and convalescent COVID-19 samples, and they came from the United States, Italy and Spain.

Original handling: Reference gene primer amplification in the assay estimated nucleated cell counts. Produced via immunoSEQ multiplex PCR; TCRdb's table is partial and in-frame only. That table supplies the V and J calls and clone size; D and trimming were determined from the DNA. The sample has approximately 270,000 clones; under 85% are singletons. The CDR3 contains 17 residues. V was pared by 1 base and J by 0 bases, with 17 bases between. The germline CDR1 and CDR2 sequences are SGHTS and YDEGEE. J is TRBJ2-7 and V is TRBV5-8; unclear D gene. Sample: peripheral blood. The TCR was taken from a human donor with COVID-19, enrolled during active disease. The donor label of this sample is uncertain. The CDR3 loop is CASSLNFGGQSSYEQYF. The CDR3, as DNA: TGTGCCAGCAGCTTGAACTTTGGCGGTCAGAGCTCCTACGAGCAGTACTTC.